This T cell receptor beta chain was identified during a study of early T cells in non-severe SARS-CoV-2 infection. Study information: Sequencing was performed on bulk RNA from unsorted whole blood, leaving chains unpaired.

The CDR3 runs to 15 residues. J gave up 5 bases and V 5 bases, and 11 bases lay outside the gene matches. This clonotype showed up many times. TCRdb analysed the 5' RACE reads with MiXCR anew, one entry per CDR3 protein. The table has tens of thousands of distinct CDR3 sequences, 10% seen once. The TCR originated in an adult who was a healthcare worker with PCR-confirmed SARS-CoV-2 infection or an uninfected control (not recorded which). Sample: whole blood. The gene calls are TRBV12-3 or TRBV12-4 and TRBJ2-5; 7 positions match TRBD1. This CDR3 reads CASSLGQARGETQYF. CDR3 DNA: TGTGCCAGCAGTCTCGGACAGGCCCGGGGTGAGACCCAGTACTTC.